Sequencing of this T cell receptor (beta chain) was carried out in a study of T-cell memory formation after mild COVID-19 (dated by TCRdb to the early 2020s). About the investigation overall: TCR sequence clusters from the two donors were largely donor specific. Two young, previously healthy adult volunteers, one female and one male, were included in the cohort. Longitudinal TCRalpha and TCRbeta repertoire sequencing tracked T-cell clones expanding and contracting after mild COVID-19 in two donors. General conclusions and limits of the study: Contracting CD4+ clones were located mainly in the CM and EM memory subsets, whereas CD8+ clones were found to be enriched in EMRA. SARS-CoV-2 specificity of the second-wave clones peaking on day 37 was not confirmed. Some responding clones were detected in pre-infection memory, which suggested that pre-existing cross-reactive memory T cells had joined the SARS-CoV-2 response. Clones that contracted from day 15 to 85 showed balanced CD4/CD8 phenotypes, whereas a second wave of clones that expanded from day 15 to 37 leaned towards CD4+. Only a couple of mild cases were covered in the study, and larger cohorts including severe cases with pre-infection samples were considered necessary.

The sample was run on an Illumina NovaSeq 6000. Using 5'RACE with constant-segment primers, TCRalpha and TCRbeta cDNA libraries were constructed, with sample barcodes and unique molecular identifiers added in the process. RNA was extracted from every sample with Trizol reagent. Libraries were amplified in two PCR steps, with a second sample barcode and Illumina TruSeq adapters added in the second step. Sequencing of the libraries was done on an Illumina NovaSeq, producing 2 x 150 bp paired-end reads. The authors' analysis ran thus. The reads were demultiplexed and collapsed into UMI-guided consensus sequences using migec v1.2.7. Using mixcr v2.1.11, UMI consensuses were aligned to TRA and TRB V and J templates and then assembled into clonotypes. A clonotype was counted as expanded or contracted only when both edgeR and NoisET called the clonotype significant, with the noise models trained on biological replicates. For edgeR calls, a false discovery rate-adjusted p below 0.01 and a log2 fold-change threshold of 1 were applied. As an exploratory analysis of dynamics, max-normalized trajectories of the 1000 most abundant clonotypes were examined by PCA with hierarchical clustering. Separately sequenced CD4+ and CD8+ repertoires were used to assign the CD4 or CD8 phenotype of responding clones. TCRdb reworked the public reads: Q25 trimming with fastp, MiXCR clone assembly, productive beta chains retained. Every distinct CDR3 protein forms one entry, paired with its most common genes and DNA. The authors' filters were not applied to this entry. Counted in this sample were fewer than 650,000 distinct CDR3 sequences; about 20% of them appeared once. Together, the top ten hold roughly 8.1% of the sample.

Counted from cysteine to phenylalanine, this CDR3 has 14 amino acids. The CDR3 DNA has 42 bases and is translated from base 1. CDR1 and CDR2, looked up from the germline V gene, are MGHRA and YSYEKL. The V and J ends are trimmed by 0 bases and 2 bases, leaving 6 bases between them. Ficoll-Paque density gradient centrifugation was the method used to isolate PBMCs. In this sample, this clonotype turned up a few times. This clone's antigen is unknown. Base quality data are lacking; no much larger clone is found one base away. This receptor chain uses TRBV4-1 and TRBJ2-3; the D gene is not confidently resolved. Sequencing was performed on PBMCs or a T cell subset sorted from them (not recorded which). The source of this sequence is an adult woman who had mild COVID-19 (a few samples of this study predate the infection). The sample titles of this study are shuffled in the database, so cell type and time point are left out; the donor was told from shared clones. CDR3 region: CASSQDRHTDTQYF. The DNA is as follows: TGCGCCAGCAGCCAAGACAGACACACAGATACGCAGTATTTT.